This is a list of T cell receptor beta chains from one sample in a study of regulatory T cells in long-lasting Graves disease. TCRdb called the multiplex PCR reads again in MiXCR, with one record for every CDR3 protein. The repertoire has 350,000 to 500,000 distinct CDR3 sequences, 21% of them found once; the top ten carry roughly an eighth. The specimen was peripheral blood mononuclear cells (PBMCs), collected when the disease was refractory, from a patient treated with antithyroid drugs. These receptors came from a female donor with Graves disease. Each CDR3 is given with its conserved first and last residue. A D gene is named only where the DNA matches it firmly. Some rows have no size entry. The others give once, few or many, or a class for an expanded clone.

>.|TRBJ1-5|.|TRBV19
TGTGCCAGTAGTATAGTCACCTATAGCAATCAGCCCCAGCATTTT
CASSIVTYSNQPQHF
>TRBD1|TRBJ2-7|many|TRBV20-1
TGCAGTGCTACCAGCGACAGGGACGAGCAGTACTTC
CSATSDRDEQYF
>.|TRBJ1-4|few|TRBV20-1
TGCAGTGCTAGACTGCATGAAAAACTGTTTTTT
CSARLHEKLFF
>TRBD2|TRBJ2-7|many|TRBV27
TGTGCCAGCAGTTTATCGCTAGCGGGAACCTACGAGCAGTACTTC
CASSLSLAGTYEQYF
>TRBD1|TRBJ1-5|few|TRBV20-1
TGCAGTGCTAGTCCCCAGGGGGGGAGTCAGCCCCAGCATTTT
CSASPQGGSQPQHF
>.|TRBJ2-1|.|TRBV20-1
TGCAGTGCTAGAGATTTTGGGCTTAAAGGGGAGCAGTTCTTC
CSARDFGLKGEQFF
>.|TRBJ2-3|.|TRBV12-3/TRBV12-4
TGTGCCAGCAGTGGGGCAGATACGCAGTATTTT
CASSGADTQYF
>TRBD2|TRBJ2-5|many|TRBV19
TGTGCCAGTAGTACGGCGACTAGCGGCCAAGAGACCCAGTACTTC
CASSTATSGQETQYF
>TRBD1|TRBJ1-1|many|TRBV28
TGTGCCAGCAGGGGCCGGACAGGGCTGTACACTGAAGCTTTCTTT
CASRGRTGLYTEAFF
>TRBD1|TRBJ1-6|many|TRBV28
TGTGCCAGCAGCTTGGCGGGACAGTCCTTTTCACCCCTCCACTTT
CASSLAGQSFSPLHF
>.|TRBJ2-7|.|TRBV24-1
TGTGCCGAATTAAAGTTTAACTACGAGCAGTACTTC
CAELKFNYEQYF
>TRBD2|TRBJ2-7|.|TRBV28
TGTGCCAGCAGTTTCGGACAGGGACTAGCGGGGAGCTACGAGCAGTACTTC
CASSFGQGLAGSYEQYF
>.|TRBJ2-7|many|TRBV2
TGTGCCAGCAGTGAAGCGCTCAGGGGCTACGAGCAGTACTTC
CASSEALRGYEQYF
>TRBD2|TRBJ2-1|.|TRBV10-1
TGCGCCAGCAGTGGACTAGCGGGAGGGGAAGAATCCTACAATGAGCAGTTCTTC
CASSGLAGGEESYNEQFF
>TRBD2|TRBJ2-2|few|TRBV19
TGTGCCACCGCGGGGGGGGCCGGGGAGCTGTTTTTT
CATAGGAGELFF
>TRBD2|TRBJ2-1|.|TRBV20-1
TGCAGTGCTATGGAGGGACTAGCGGGGATGTCGGAGCAGTTCTTC
CSAMEGLAGMSEQFF
>.|TRBJ2-5|.|TRBV13
TGTGTCAGCAGCTCCAACGGGGGTACGAAGACCCAGTACTTC
CVSSSNGGTKTQYF
>.|TRBJ1-3|.|TRBV6-1
TGTGCCAGCAGTACACCAAACTCTGGAAACACCATATATTTT
CASSTPNSGNTIYF
>TRBD2|TRBJ2-2|many|TRBV27
TGTGCCAGCAGTTACCTGGCGGGAGACACCGGGGAGCTGTTTTTT
CASSYLAGDTGELFF
>.|TRBJ2-2|.|TRBV29-1
TGCAGCGTTGAATTGCGGGCGAACACCGGGGAGCTGTTTTTT
CSVELRANTGELFF
>.|TRBJ1-6|.|TRBV4-1
TGCGCCAGCAGCCAAGCACAGGGTGGTTATAATTCACCCCTCCACTTT
CASSQAQGGYNSPLHF
>TRBD2|TRBJ2-7|few|TRBV4-1
TGCGCCAGCAGCCAGACACTAGCGGGTTCAATCTCCTACGAGCAGTACTTC
CASSQTLAGSISYEQYF
>TRBD2|TRBJ2-7|.|TRBV30
TGTGCCTGGAGTAGCGGGAGGGTCTCCCACGAGCAGTACTTC
CAWSSGRVSHEQYF
>.|TRBJ1-2|.|TRBV6-1
TGTGCCAGCAGTGAAGGGCGTGGCTACACCTTC
CASSEGRGYTF
>TRBD2|TRBJ2-5|many|TRBV28
TGTGCCAGCAGTTTCGGACCCAGTACTAGCGGATCATCGCAGACCCAGTACTTC
CASSFGPSTSGSSQTQYF
>TRBD1|TRBJ1-2|many|TRBV20-1
TGCAGTGCCACAGGGGGCTCGGACTATGGCTACACCTTC
CSATGGSDYGYTF
>.|TRBJ2-2|many|TRBV2
TGTGCCAGCAGTGACCTACACCTCACCGGGGAGCTGTTTTTT
CASSDLHLTGELFF
>TRBD2|TRBJ2-7|.|TRBV30
TGTGCCTGGAGTGAGCCATGGGGTAGCGGGAGCTCCTACGAGCAGTACTTC
CAWSEPWGSGSSYEQYF
>.|TRBJ1-1|many|TRBV6-1
TGTGCCAGCAGTAACGGCCGGGACGGCTATGAAGCTTTCTTT
CASSNGRDGYEAFF
>TRBD2|TRBJ2-7|.|TRBV7-9
TGTGCCAGCAGCGGGGGGGGAGGTCCCTACGAGCAGTACTTC
CASSGGGGPYEQYF
>.|TRBJ2-5|many|TRBV7-6
TGTGCCAGCAGAACCCTGGCGACAGGTAGAAAAGAGACCCAGTACTTC
CASRTLATGRKETQYF
>.|TRBJ2-2|many|TRBV12-3/TRBV12-4
TGTGCCAGCAGGGGCCACAACACCGGGGAGCTGTTTTTT
CASRGHNTGELFF
>TRBD2|TRBJ2-1|many|TRBV20-1
TGCAGTGCTAGGGCCGGGACTAGCGAATACAATGAGCAGTTCTTC
CSARAGTSEYNEQFF
>TRBD1|TRBJ1-1|many|TRBV6-2/TRBV6-3
TGTGCCAGCAGCAACAGGGGTTCCTACACTGAAGCTTTCTTT
CASSNRGSYTEAFF
>.|TRBJ2-5|.|TRBV10-2
TGCGCCACCGGACTTGACTACCAAGAGACCCAGTACTTC
CATGLDYQETQYF
>.|TRBJ2-7|many|TRBV28
TGTGCCAGGGCTACGGGCGAGCAGTACTTC
CARATGEQYF
>.|TRBJ2-7|many|TRBV7-9
TGTGCCAGCAGCTTACAGCAGGGGCCCTACGAGCAGTACTTC
CASSLQQGPYEQYF
>.|TRBJ2-2|many|TRBV6-1
TGTGCCAGCAGCGGGGCAAGGGGGGGTAAAAACACCGGGGAGCTGTTTTTT
CASSGARGGKNTGELFF
>.|TRBJ1-5|.|TRBV19
TGTGCCAGTAGTAGGGGCCAGCCCCAGCATTTT
CASSRGQPQHF
>TRBD2|TRBJ2-2|.|TRBV11-3
TGTGCCAGCAGCTTAGATACCCTAGCGGGAGGGACCGGGGAGCTGTTTTTT
CASSLDTLAGGTGELFF
>.|TRBJ2-3|few|TRBV28
TGTGCCAGCAGTCCGGGGGACACAGATACGCAGTATTTT
CASSPGDTDTQYF
>.|TRBJ1-6|.|TRBV20-1
TGCAGTGTTTCGGAGAGGGTGGATTCACCCCTCCACTTT
CSVSERVDSPLHF
>.|TRBJ2-5|many|TRBV29-1
TGCAGTTCCCTGAGCGGGCCCCAAGAGACCCAGTACTTC
CSSLSGPQETQYF
>.|TRBJ2-7|many|TRBV13
TGTGCCAGCAGCTTAGGCCAAGGACAATACGAGCAGTACTTC
CASSLGQGQYEQYF
>.|TRBJ1-5|many|TRBV27
TGTGCCAGCAGTTACACGGTTAGCAATCAGCCCCAGCATTTT
CASSYTVSNQPQHF
>.|TRBJ2-7|.|TRBV20-1
TGCAGTGCTTACAGGGCTGGCTCCTACGAGCAGTACTTC
CSAYRAGSYEQYF